Following are 4 T cell receptor beta chains from one sample sequenced in a study of blood T cell repertoires in COVID-19. Produced via immunoSEQ multiplex PCR; TCRdb's table is partial and in-frame only. This sample yields a few hundred thousand clones, of which roughly four fifths are seen a single time; approximately 2% belongs to the top ten. Sequencing was done on a sample of peripheral blood. The receptors come from a man aged 25 to 40 who had recovered from COVID-19.

This CDR3 is CASSERGWGDYEQYV. CDR3 in DNA: TGTGCCAGCAGCGAAAGGGGGTGGGGAGATTACGAGCAGTACGTC. This chain connects TRBV9 to TRBJ2-7; D is perhaps TRBD1 (6 bases). The V gene's germline CDR1 is SGDLS and CDR2 YYNGEE. With 3 bases removed from V and 4 bases from J, the gap between germline ends came to 17 bases. The CDR3 consists of 15 residues.

The gene calls are TRBV2 and TRBJ1-3; D is unclear. Germline lookup yields CDR1 SNHLY and CDR2 FYNNEI. The CDR3 runs to 13 residues. V lost 6 bases to trimming and J lost 0 bases, with 6 bases between them. DNA for the CDR3: TGTGCCAGCAGGTCTCTCTCTGGAAACACCATATATTTT. This encodes CASRSLSGNTIYF.

The chain employs TRBV5-1 and TRBJ1-1; D is ambiguous. V lost 4 bases, J lost 1 base, and 8 bases lay in between. Germline loops: CDR1 SGHRS, CDR2 YFSETQ. This CDR3 spans 13 amino acids. The CDR3 protein is CASSEGRNTEAFF. The CDR3 DNA follows: TGCGCCAGCAGCGAGGGAAGGAACACTGAAGCTTTCTTT.

The rearrangement links TRBV25-1 to TRBJ2-7; D is uncertain. CDR1 is MGHDK and CDR2 is SYGVNS in the germline V gene. The CDR3 has 14 residues. The V and J ends lost 10 bases and 3 bases respectively, with 19 bases between them. CDR3 in DNA: TGTGCCACGGGTAGCCGAAGGAACTACTACGAGCAGTACGTC. Protein product: CATGSRRNYYEQYV.